The clone carrying this T cell receptor (beta chain) occurred once. The antigen remains unidentified. The data stem from a study of cytomegalovirus exposure and HLA in healthy donors. Study-level information: Approximately 77 million unique TCRs from HLA-typed donors were held in an early release of data.

With 60 Vbeta and 13 Jbeta primers, the PCR was carried out. Only in-frame clones appear in the TCRdb table, and some are missing; sequencing was by immunoSEQ multiplex PCR. The table shows some 130,000 clones, with around 72% occurring only once. Study-wide findings and caveats: TRBV6-2, TRBV6-3 and some other V segments were unresolvable in 87-base-pair reads. Reportedly, HLA-A and HLA-B alleles of most subjects were accurately predicted from TCR beta. Within an earlier analysis, most TCR beta V segments proved productive either about 90% or about 30% of the time.

CDR3 length: 15 residues. Looked up from germline, CDR1 is SNHLY and CDR2 is FYNNEI. V lost 3 bases, J lost 1 base, and 10 bases lay in between. Sample: PBMCs. The rearrangement joins TRBV2 to TRBJ2-4; tentative D call: TRBD2 (5 bases). The sequence was collected from a woman aged 35 to 49 in good health and CMV-seronegative. The CDR3 DNA reads TGTGCCAGCAGTGAGCCGGGGTCCGCCAAAAACATTCAGTACTTC. This gives the protein CASSEPGSAKNIQYF.